The TCR beta chain under discussion was sequenced for a study of T-cell reconstitution after alpha-beta-depleted transplantation in children. Construction of the TCRbeta library involved unique molecular identifiers. TCRdb re-analysed the PCR reads in MiXCR, keeping a single row per CDR3 protein. The repertoire holds fewer than 350,000 distinct CDR3 sequences, with 9.5% to 13% as singletons. Germline values: CDR1 MGHDK, CDR2 SYGVNS. V lost 5 bases to trimming and J lost 5 bases; unmatched junction nucleotides: 5. The CDR3 runs 15 residues. This clonotype was obtained from a male patient between 2 and 10 years old who had a stem cell transplant for chronic granulomatous disease, so the T cells may come from the graft donor. The sample here was peripheral blood, taken 180 days after TCRalphabeta/CD19-depleted stem cell transplant. The rearrangement joins TRBV25-1 to TRBJ2-5; 13 bases map to TRBD2. The CDR3, as DNA: TGTGCCAGCAGTCCCGGGACTAGCGGGACTGAGACCCAGTACTTC. Translation: CASSPGTSGTETQYF.